This T cell receptor beta chain was recovered during a study of blood T cell repertoires in COVID-19. Study-wide context: Sample material is recorded as cDNA or gDNA derived from T cells, B-cell-depleted T cells, or PBMCs.

Self-reported history from a screening survey and questionnaire set each donor's cohort. As handled by the study authors: Amplification of reference gene primers provided the estimated nucleated cell counts. Clones were sequenced by immunoSEQ multiplex PCR, and TCRdb holds only the in-frame ones, with some missing. V and J calls and clone size are those listed in that table; D and trimming were worked out from the DNA. Of around 170,000 clones listed, 84% are singletons. V lost 6 bases and J lost 5; bases outside the gene matches: 10. The length of the CDR3 is 15 residues. The germline V gene has CDR1 MDHEN and CDR2 SYDVKM.

This chain uses TRBV28 with TRBJ1-1; TRBD1 agrees at 9 bases. Sequencing was carried out using PBMCs or T cells enriched from blood (not recorded which). This clonotype was obtained from a woman aged 50 to 65 who had recovered from COVID-19. CDR3 DNA sequence: TGTGCCAGCAGAACTCGGGAACAGGGGGCAACTGAAGCTTTCTTT. Protein: CASRTREQGATEAFF.